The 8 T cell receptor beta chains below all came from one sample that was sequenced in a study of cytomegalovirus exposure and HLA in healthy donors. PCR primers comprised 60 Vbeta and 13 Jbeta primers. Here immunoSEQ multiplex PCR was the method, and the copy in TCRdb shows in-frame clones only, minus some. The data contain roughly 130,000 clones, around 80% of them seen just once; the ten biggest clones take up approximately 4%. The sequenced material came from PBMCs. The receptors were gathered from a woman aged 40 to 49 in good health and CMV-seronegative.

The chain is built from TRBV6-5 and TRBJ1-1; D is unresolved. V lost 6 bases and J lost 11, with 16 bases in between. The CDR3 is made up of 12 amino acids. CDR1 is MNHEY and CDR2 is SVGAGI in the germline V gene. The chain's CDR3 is CASRPPGDTAFF. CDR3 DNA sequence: TGTGCCAGCAGACCCCCCGGGGATACGGCTTTCTTT.

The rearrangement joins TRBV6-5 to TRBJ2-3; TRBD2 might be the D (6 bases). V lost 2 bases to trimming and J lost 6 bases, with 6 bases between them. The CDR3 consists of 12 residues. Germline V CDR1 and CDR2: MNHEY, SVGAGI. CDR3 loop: CASSYAGDTQYF. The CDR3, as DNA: TGTGCCAGCAGTTACGCGGGGGATACGCAGTATTTT.

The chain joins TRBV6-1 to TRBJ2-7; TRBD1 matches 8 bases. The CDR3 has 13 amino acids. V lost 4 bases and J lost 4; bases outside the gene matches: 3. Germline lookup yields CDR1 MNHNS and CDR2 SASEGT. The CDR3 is CASSGNRGYEQYF. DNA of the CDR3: TGTGCCAGCAGTGGCAACAGGGGGTACGAGCAGTACTTC.

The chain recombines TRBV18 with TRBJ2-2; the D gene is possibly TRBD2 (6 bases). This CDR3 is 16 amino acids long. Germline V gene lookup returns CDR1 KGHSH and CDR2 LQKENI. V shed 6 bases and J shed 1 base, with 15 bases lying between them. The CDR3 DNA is TGTGCCAGCTCTCCAAATCAGGGACTGAACACCGGGGAGCTGTTTTTT. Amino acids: CASSPNQGLNTGELFF.

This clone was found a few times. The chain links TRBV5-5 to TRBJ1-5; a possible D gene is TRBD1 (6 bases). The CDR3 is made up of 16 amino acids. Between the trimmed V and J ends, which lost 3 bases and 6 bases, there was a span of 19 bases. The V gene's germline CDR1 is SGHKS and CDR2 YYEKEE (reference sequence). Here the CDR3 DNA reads TGTGCCAGCAGCTCCATTTACAGGGCTTCCGGTCAGCCCCAGCATTTT. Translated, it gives CASSSIYRASGQPQHF.

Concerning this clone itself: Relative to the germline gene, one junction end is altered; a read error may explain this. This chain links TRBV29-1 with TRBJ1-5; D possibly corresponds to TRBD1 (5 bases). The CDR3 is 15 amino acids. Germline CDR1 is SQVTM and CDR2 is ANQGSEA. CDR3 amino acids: CRVGYTGDSNQPQHF. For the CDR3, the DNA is TGCCGCGTTGGGTATACGGGGGATAGCAATCAGCCCCAGCATTTT.

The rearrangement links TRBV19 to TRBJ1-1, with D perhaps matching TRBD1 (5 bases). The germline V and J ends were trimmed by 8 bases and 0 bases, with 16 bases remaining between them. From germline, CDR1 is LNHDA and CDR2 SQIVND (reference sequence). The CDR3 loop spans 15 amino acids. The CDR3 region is CASYPGGSLNTEAFF. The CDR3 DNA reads TGTGCCAGTTACCCGGGGGGGTCCCTGAACACTGAAGCTTTCTTT.

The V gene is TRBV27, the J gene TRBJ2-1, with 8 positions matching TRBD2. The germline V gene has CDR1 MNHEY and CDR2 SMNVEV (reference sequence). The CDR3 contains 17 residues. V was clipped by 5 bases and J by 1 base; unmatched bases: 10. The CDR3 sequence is CASSISYSGNSYNEQFF. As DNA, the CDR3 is TGTGCCAGCAGTATCTCCTATAGCGGGAATTCCTACAATGAGCAGTTCTTC.